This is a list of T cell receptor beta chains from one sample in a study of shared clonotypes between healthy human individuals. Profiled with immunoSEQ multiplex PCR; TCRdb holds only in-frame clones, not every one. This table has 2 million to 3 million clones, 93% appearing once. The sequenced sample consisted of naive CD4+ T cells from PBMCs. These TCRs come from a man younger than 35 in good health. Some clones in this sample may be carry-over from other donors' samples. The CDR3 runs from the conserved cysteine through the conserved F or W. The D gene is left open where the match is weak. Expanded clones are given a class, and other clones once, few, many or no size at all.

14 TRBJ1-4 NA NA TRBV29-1 CSVEAGEANEKLFF TGCAGCGTTGAGGCGGGAGAAGCTAATGAAAAACTGTTTTTT
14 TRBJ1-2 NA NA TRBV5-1 CASKVETSNYGYTF TGCGCCAGCAAAGTCGAGACCTCAAACTATGGCTACACCTTC
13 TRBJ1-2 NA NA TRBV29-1 CSFTPGVNYGYTF TGCAGCTTTACTCCGGGGGTGAACTATGGCTACACCTTC
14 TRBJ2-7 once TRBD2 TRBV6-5 CASSQREVAYEQYF TGTGCCAGCAGCCAGCGGGAGGTTGCCTACGAGCAGTACTTC
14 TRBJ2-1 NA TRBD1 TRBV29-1 CSVAGTVSPNEQFF TGCAGCGTTGCGGGGACAGTTTCGCCTAATGAGCAGTTCTTC
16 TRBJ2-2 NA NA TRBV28 CASNSPGHPNTGELFF TGTGCCAGCAACTCCCCGGGACACCCGAACACCGGGGAGCTGTTTTTT
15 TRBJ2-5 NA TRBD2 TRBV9 CASSAAGGAQETQYF TGTGCCAGCAGCGCGGCGGGGGGGGCCCAAGAGACCCAGTACTTC
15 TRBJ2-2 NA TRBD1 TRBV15 CATSTGQTNTGELFF TGTGCCACCAGCACGGGACAGACGAACACCGGGGAGCTGTTTTTT
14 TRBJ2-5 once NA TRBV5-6 CASSSSRVIETQYF NA
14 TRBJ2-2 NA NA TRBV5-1 CASSLALNTGELFF TGCGCCAGCAGCTTGGCCTTGAACACCGGGGAGCTGTTTTTT
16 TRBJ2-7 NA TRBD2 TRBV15 CATSSLRLAGDYEQYF TGTGCCACCAGCAGCTTGAGACTAGCGGGGGACTACGAGCAGTACTTC
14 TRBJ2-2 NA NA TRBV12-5 CASGTATNTGELFF TGTGCTAGCGGGACGGCGACGAACACCGGGGAGCTGTTTTTT
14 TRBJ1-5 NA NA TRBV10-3 CAISEVVGNQPQHF TGTGCCATCAGTGAGGTGGTGGGCAATCAGCCCCAGCATTTT
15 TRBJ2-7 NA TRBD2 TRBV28 CASSLGLAGGGEQYF TGTGCCAGCAGTTTAGGACTAGCGGGAGGCGGCGAGCAGTACTTC
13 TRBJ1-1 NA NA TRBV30 CAWSLTPNTEAFF TGTGCCTGGAGTTTAACCCCGAACACTGAAGCTTTCTTT
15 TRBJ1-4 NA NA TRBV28 CASSAPILTNEKLFF TGTGCCAGCAGTGCCCCGATCCTAACAAATGAAAAACTGTTTTTT
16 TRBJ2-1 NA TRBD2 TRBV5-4 CASSSRLGLAWNEQFF TGTGCCAGCAGCTCCCGCCTGGGACTAGCTTGGAATGAGCAGTTCTTC
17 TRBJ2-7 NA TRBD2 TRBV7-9 CASSLRGGLAVPYEQYF TGTGCCAGCAGCTTACGGGGCGGCCTAGCGGTACCCTACGAGCAGTACTTC